The subject of this entry is one TCR beta chain. Antigen specificity is unknown. Donors, without exception, were Caucasian adults residing in Nashville, Tennessee. It was approximately 100 million PBMCs that unsorted samples used for genomic DNA. This entry belongs to a study of shared clonotypes between healthy human individuals. Study-level findings and limits: An effect of sequencing depth on clonotype sharing among donors was expected.

The data were produced by immunoSEQ multiplex PCR, yet TCRdb's version contains in-frame clones alone and is incomplete. The sample gives more than 450,000 clones, 75% to 85% of which show up once; roughly 13% is in the top ten. Germline trimming cut 6 bases from V and 7 bases from J; bases unmatched to any gene: 16. The CDR3 consists of 17 residues. The V gene's germline CDR1 is MDHEN and CDR2 SYDVKM. The source is a woman aged 40 to 49 in good health. Some clones in this sample may be carry-over from other donors' samples. The V gene is TRBV28, the J gene TRBJ2-1, with 9 positions matching TRBD2. Material for sequencing was PBMCs. This CDR3 is CASSPVGGGRAGNEQFF. Here the CDR3 DNA reads TGTGCCAGCAGCCCCGTGGGAGGCGGGAGGGCCGGTAATGAGCAGTTCTTC. The whole variable domain, remainder taken from reference TRBV28 and TRBJ2-1, is DVKVTQSSRYLVKRTGEKVFLECVQDMDHENMFWYRQDPGLGLRLIYFSYDVKMKEKGDIPEGYSVSREKKERFSLILESASTNQTSMYLCASSPVGGGRAGNEQFFGPGTRLTVL.